This T cell receptor beta chain appears in the sequencing data of a study of OX40 agonist ivuxolimab in advanced cancers. There are 17 residues in the CDR3. Germline V lookup: CDR1 MNHEY, CDR2 SMNVEV (reference sequence). Trimming removed 6 bases from V and 2 bases from J, with 19 bases in between. The repertoire was sequenced with immunoSEQ multiplex PCR; TCRdb's copy has only in-frame clones and lacks some. The data hold 85,000 to 100,000 clones, with roughly 90% observed a single time. The genes are TRBV27 and TRBJ2-2; D may be TRBD1 (6 bases). The starting material was CD4+ or CD8+ T cells sorted from blood, obtained in a trial of the OX40 agonist ivuxolimab. The TCR originated in an adult with an advanced solid tumor such as melanoma, head and neck, liver or kidney cancer. The CDR3 DNA sequence: TGTGCCAGCAGCCCCTCCCCAGGGGCTCTTAACACCGGGGAGCTGTTTTTT. Its protein is CASSPSPGALNTGELFF.